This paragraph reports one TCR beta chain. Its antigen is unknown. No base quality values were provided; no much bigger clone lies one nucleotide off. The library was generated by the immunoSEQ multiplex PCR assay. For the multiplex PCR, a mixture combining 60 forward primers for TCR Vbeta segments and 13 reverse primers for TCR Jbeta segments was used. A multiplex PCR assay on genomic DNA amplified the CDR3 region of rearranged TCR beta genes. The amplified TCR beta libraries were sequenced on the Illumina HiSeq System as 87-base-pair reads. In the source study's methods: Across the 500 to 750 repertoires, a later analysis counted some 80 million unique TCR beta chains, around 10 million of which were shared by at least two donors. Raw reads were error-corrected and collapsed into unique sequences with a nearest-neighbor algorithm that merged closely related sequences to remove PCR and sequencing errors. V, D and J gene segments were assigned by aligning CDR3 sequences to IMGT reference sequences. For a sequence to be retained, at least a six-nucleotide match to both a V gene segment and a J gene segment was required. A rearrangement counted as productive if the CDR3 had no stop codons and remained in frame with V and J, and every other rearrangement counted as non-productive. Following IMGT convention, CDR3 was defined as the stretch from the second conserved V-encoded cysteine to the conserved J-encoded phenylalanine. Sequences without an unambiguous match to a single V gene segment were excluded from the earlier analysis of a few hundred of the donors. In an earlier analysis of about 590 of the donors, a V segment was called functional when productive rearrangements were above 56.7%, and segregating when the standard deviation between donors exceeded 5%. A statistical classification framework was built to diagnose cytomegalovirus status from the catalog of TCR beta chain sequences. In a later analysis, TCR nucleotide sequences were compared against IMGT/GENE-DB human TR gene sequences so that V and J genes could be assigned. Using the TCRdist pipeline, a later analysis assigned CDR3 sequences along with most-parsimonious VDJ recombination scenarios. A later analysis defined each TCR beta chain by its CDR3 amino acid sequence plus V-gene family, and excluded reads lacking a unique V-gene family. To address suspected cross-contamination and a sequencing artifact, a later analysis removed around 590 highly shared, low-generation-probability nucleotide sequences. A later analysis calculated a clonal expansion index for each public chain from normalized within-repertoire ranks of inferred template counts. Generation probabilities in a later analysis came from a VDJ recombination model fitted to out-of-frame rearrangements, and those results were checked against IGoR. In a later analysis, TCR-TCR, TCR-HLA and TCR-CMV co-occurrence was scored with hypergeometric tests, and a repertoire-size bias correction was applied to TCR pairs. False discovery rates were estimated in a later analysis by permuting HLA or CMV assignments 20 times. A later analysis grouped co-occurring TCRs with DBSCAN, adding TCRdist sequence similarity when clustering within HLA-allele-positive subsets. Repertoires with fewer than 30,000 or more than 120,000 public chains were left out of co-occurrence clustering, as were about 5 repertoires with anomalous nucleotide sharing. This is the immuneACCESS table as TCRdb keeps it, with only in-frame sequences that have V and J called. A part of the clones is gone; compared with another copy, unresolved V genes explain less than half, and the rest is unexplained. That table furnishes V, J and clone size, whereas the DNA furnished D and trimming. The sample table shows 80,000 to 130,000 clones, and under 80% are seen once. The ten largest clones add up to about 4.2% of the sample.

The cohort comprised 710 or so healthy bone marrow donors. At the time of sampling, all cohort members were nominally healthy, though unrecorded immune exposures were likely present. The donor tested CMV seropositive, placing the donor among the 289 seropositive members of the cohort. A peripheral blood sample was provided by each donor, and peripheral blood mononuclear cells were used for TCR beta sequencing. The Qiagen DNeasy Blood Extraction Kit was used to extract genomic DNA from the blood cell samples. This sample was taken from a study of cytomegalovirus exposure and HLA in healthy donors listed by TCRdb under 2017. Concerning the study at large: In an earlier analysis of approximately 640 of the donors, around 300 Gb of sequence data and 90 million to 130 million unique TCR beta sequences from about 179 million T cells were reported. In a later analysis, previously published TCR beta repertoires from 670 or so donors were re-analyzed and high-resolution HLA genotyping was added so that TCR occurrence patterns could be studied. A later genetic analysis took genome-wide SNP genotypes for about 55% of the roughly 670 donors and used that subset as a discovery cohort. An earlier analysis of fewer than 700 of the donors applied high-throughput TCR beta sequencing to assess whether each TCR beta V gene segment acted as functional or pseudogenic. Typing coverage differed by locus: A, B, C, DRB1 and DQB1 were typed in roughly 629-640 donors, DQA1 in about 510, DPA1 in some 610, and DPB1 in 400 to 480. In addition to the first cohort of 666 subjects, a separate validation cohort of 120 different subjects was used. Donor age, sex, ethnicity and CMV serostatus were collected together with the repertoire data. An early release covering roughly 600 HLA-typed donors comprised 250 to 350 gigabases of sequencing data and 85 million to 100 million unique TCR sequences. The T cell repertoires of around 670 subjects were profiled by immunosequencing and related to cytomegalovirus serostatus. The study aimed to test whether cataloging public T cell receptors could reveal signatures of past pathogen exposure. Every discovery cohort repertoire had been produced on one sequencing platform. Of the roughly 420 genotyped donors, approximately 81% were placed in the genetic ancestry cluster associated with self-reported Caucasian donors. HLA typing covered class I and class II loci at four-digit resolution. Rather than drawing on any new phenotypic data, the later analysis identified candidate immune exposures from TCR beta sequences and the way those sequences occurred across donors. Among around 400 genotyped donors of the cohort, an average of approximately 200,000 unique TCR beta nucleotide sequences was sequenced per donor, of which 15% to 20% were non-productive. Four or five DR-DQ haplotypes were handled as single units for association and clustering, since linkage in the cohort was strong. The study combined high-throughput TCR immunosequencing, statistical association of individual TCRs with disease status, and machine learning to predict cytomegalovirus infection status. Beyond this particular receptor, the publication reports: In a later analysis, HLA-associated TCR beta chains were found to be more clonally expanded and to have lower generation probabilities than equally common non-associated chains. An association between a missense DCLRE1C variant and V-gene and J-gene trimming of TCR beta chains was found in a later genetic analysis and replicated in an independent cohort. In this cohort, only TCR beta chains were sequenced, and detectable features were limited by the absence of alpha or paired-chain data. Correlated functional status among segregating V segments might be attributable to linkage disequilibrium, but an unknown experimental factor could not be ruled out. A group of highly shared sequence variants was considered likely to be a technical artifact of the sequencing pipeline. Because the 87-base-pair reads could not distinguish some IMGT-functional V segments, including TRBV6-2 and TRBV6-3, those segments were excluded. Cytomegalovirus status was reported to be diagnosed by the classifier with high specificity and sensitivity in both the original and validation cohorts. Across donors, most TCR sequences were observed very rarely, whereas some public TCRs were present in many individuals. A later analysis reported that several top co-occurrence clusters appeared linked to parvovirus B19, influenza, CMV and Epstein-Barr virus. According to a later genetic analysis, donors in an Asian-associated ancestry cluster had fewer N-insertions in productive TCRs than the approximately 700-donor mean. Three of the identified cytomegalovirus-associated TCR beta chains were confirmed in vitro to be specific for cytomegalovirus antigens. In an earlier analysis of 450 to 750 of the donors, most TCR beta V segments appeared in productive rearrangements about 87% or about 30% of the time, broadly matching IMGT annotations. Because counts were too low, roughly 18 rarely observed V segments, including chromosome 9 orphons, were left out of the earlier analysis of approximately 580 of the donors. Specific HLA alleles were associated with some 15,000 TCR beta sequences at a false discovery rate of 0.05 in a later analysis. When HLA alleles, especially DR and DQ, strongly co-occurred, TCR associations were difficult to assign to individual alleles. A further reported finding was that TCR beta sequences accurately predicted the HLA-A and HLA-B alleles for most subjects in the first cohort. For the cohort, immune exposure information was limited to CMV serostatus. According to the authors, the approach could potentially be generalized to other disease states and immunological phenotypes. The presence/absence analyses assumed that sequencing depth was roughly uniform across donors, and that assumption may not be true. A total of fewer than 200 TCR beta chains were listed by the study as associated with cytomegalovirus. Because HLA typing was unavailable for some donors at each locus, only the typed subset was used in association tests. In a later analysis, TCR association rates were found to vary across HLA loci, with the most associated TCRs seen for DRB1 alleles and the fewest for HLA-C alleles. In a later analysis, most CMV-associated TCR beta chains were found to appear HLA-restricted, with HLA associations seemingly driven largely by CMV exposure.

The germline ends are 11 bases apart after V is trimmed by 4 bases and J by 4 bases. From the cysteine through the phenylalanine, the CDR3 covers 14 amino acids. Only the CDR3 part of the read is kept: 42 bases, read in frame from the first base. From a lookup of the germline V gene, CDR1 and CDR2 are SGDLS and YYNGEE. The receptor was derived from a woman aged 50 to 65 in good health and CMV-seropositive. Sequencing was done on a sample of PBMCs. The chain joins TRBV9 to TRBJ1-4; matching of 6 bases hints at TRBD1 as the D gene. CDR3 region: CASSPRQVNEKLFF. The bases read TGTGCCAGCAGCCCCCGACAGGTTAATGAAAAACTGTTTTTT.